This T cell receptor (beta chain) was profiled in a study of blood T cell repertoires in COVID-19. This CDR3 spans 13 amino acids. V lost 3 bases and J 13 bases, leaving 16 bases between the germline ends. Sequencing was performed with immunoSEQ multiplex PCR; in TCRdb, only in-frame clones are kept and a portion is missing. The top ten hold 3.9% of the sample, which has 330,000 or so clones, approximately 89% seen once. The clonotype originates from a woman in her sixties with COVID-19, enrolled during active disease. The rearrangement links TRBV12-3 or TRBV12-4 to TRBJ2-1; weak D call: TRBD2 (6 bases). The sample taken for sequencing was peripheral blood. Here the CDR3 reads CASSLGTPDPQFF. The CDR3 nucleotides read TGTGCCAGCAGTTTGGGGACTCCAGATCCCCAGTTCTTC.